These 4 T cell receptor beta chains were all obtained from the same sample, sequenced in a study of T cells in Graves' hyperthyroidism and ophthalmopathy. Amplified regions were TCR beta CDR3 sequences from RNA transcripts. An initial round of RT-PCR targeting the TCR CDR3 relied on the HTBI primer set. MiXCR, applied by TCRdb to the multiplex PCR reads, yields one record per CDR3 protein. The sample records approximately 150,000 distinct CDR3 sequences, roughly 9.4% being singletons. The specimen sequenced was blood. The receptors were sampled from a woman between 18 and 29 years old with Graves' hyperthyroidism that later progressed to Graves' ophthalmopathy.

Ten or more counts support this clonotype. The chain couples TRBV6-1 to TRBJ1-2, with D uncertain. The V end lost 5 bases, the J end lost 4 bases, and 17 bases lay between the germline ends. CDR1 and CDR2 (germline): MNHNS, SASEGT. The CDR3 extends over 15 amino acids. The CDR3 region has the DNA TGTGCCAGCAGTCCAAGATCTAACCTCGGCTATGGCTACACCTTC. The encoded protein is CASSPRSNLGYGYTF.

There are many counts of this clonotype. The CDR3 nucleotides are TGTGCCAGCAGTTCCGGGACTAGCTCTGGGAGGACCCAGTACTTC. This codes for CASSSGTSSGRTQYF. This chain uses TRBV27 with TRBJ2-5, with TRBD2 matching over 9 bases. Losses at the gene ends were 4 bases for V and 7 bases for J; bases not matched to a gene: 10. The CDR3 contains 15 residues. Germline CDR1 reads MNHEY; CDR2 reads SMNVEV (reference sequence).

This clonotype was found a few times. The chain couples TRBV5-1 to TRBJ2-2, with D possibly TRBD2 on 6 matching bases. The germline V gene encodes CDR1 SGHRS and CDR2 YFSETQ. Trimming stripped 5 bases from V and 2 bases from J, with 13 bases between. The CDR3 totals 15 residues. For the CDR3, the DNA is TGCGCCAGCAGTCCTGCGGGACCCAACACCGGGGAGCTGTTTTTT. Protein product: CASSPAGPNTGELFF.

This chain links TRBV20-1 with TRBJ1-2; TRBD1 might be the D (6 bases). Germline V gene lookup returns CDR1 DFQATT and CDR2 SNEGSKA (reference sequence). The CDR3 has 13 amino acids. Deletions cut 4 bases from V and 8 bases from J, with 17 bases between. CDR3 sequence: CSAIPPGGLGYTF. DNA for the CDR3: TGCAGTGCTATCCCCCCGGGGGGCTTAGGCTACACCTTC.